This T cell receptor beta chain was found in a study of blood T cell repertoires in COVID-19. Study-wide context: Nucleic acid was either cDNA or gDNA, and it came from T cells, B-cell-depleted T cells, or PBMCs.

The CDR3 runs to 14 residues. The V and J ends lost 10 bases and 0 bases, in that order; junction bases with no gene match: 6. Germline values: CDR1 SNHLY, CDR2 FYNNEI. Libraries were prepared by immunoSEQ multiplex PCR; TCRdb keeps only in-frame clonotypes and omits some of them. The sample carries 65,000 or so clones, approximately 88% recorded once. The source material was peripheral blood. This clonotype was obtained from a young man with COVID-19, enrolled during active disease. The chain uses TRBV2 and TRBJ2-1, with TRBD1 matching 7 bases. The CDR3 here is CAIVQGSSYNEQFF. The CDR3 nucleotides read TGTGCCATAGTACAGGGGAGCTCCTACAATGAGCAGTTCTTC.